The subject of this entry is one T cell receptor (beta chain). Its antigen is undetermined. The sample is drawn from a study of cytomegalovirus exposure and HLA in healthy donors. In the study overall: The study's early data release held 75 million to 95 million unique TCRs from HLA-typed donors.

This CDR3 comprises 14 residues. Germline CDR1 is SEHNR and CDR2 is FQNEAQ (reference sequence). V lost 1 base and J lost 4, with 10 bases in between. General study points: Later analysis showed TCR association rates varying by HLA locus, highest for DRB1 and lowest for HLA-C. When presence/absence was analysed, sequencing depth was taken to be roughly uniform across donors.

The PCR employed 60 Vbeta primers together with 13 Jbeta primers. The protocol was immunoSEQ multiplex PCR, while the TCRdb copy is restricted to in-frame clones and leaves out a portion. Altogether 200,000 to 300,000 clones are present, 84% being singletons, with the ten largest covering more than 1.5%. Sequencing used PBMCs. The gene calls are TRBV7-9 and TRBJ2-5; D is undetermined. The sequence was obtained from a woman aged 40 to 50 in good health and CMV-seropositive. The DNA for the CDR3 is TGTGCCAGCAGCTTAGGGCATGGTCCAGAGACCCAGTACTTC. Its protein is CASSLGHGPETQYF.